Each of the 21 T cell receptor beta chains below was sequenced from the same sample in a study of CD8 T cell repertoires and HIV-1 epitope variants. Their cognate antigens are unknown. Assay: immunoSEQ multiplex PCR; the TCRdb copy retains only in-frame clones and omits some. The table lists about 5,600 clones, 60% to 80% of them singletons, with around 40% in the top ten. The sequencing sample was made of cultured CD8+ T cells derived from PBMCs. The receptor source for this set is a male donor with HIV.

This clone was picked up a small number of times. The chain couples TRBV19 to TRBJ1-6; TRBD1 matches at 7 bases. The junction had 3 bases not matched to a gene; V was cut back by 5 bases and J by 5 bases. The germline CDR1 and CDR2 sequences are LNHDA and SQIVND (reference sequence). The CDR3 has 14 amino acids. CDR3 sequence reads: CASSGTADNSPLHF. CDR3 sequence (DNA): TGTGCCAGTAGTGGGACAGCAGATAATTCACCCCTCCACTTT.

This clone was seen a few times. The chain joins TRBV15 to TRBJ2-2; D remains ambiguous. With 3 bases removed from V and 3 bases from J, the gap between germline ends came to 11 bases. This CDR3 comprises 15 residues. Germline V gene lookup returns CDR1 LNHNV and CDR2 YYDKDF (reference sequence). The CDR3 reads CATSSRTEYTGELFF. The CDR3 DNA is TGTGCCACCAGCAGCCGAACAGAATACACCGGGGAGCTGTTTTTT.

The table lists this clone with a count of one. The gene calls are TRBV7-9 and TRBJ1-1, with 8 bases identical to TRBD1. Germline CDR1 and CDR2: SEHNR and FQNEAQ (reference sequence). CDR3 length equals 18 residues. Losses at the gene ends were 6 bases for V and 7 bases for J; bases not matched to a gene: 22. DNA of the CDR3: TGTGCCAGCAGTTCGACCCGGGACAGGCGGATCTCGAGAGGTGAAGCTTTCTTT. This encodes CASSSTRDRRISRGEAFF.

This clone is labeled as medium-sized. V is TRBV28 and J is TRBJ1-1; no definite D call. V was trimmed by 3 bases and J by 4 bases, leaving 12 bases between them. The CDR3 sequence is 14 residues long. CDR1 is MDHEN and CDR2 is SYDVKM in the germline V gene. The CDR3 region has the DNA TGTGCCAGCAGTTTTCGGGGATGGGGCACTGAAGCTTTCTTT. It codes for CASSFRGWGTEAFF.

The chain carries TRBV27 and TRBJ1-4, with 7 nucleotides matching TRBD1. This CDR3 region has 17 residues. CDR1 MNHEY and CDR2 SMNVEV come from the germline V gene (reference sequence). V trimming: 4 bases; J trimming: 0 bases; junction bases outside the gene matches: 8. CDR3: CASSSTGVWATNEKLFF. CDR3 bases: TGTGCCAGCAGTTCTACAGGGGTATGGGCAACTAATGAAAAACTGTTTTTT.

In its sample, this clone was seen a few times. DNA of the CDR3: TGTGCCACCAGCATTGACGGACTCTCCTACGAGCAGTACTTC. Amino acid sequence: CATSIDGLSYEQYF. The V call is TRBV15, the J call TRBJ2-7, with D perhaps TRBD2 (5 bases). The germline V gene encodes CDR1 LNHNV and CDR2 YYDKDF (reference sequence). The CDR3 loop spans 14 amino acids. V was cut by 4 bases and J by 0 bases, with 10 bases left in between.

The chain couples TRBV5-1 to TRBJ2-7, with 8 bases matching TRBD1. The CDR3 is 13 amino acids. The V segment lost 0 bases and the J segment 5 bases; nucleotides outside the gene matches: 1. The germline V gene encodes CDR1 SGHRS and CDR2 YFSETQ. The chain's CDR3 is CASSLATGDEQYF. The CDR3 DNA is TGCGCCAGCAGCTTGGCGACAGGGGACGAGCAGTACTTC.

This CDR3 is CASSFVSSYEQYF. CDR3 nucleotides: TGTGCCAGCAGCTTCGTCAGCTCCTACGAGCAGTACTTC. The chain recombines TRBV7-9 with TRBJ2-7; D is unclear. The CDR3 runs 13 residues. The V and J ends lost 3 bases and 0 bases respectively, with 6 bases between them. The V gene's germline CDR1 is SEHNR and CDR2 FQNEAQ (reference sequence).

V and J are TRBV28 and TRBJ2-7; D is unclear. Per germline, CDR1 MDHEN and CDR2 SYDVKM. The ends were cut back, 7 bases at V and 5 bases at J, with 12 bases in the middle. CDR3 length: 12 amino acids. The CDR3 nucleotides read TGTGCCAGCACCTGGGGAAGGAACGAGCAGTACTTC. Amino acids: CASTWGRNEQYF. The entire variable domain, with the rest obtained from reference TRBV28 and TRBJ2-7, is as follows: DVKVTQSSRYLVKRTGEKVFLECVQDMDHENMFWYRQDPGLGLRLIYFSYDVKMKEKGDIPEGYSVSREKKERFSLILESASTNQTSMYLCASTWGRNEQYFGPGTRLTVT.

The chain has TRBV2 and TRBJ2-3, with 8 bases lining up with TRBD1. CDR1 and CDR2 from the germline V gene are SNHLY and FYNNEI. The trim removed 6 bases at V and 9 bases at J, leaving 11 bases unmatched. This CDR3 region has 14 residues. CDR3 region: CASRDGQGLGTQYF. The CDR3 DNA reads TGTGCCAGCAGAGACGGACAGGGATTGGGCACGCAGTATTTT.

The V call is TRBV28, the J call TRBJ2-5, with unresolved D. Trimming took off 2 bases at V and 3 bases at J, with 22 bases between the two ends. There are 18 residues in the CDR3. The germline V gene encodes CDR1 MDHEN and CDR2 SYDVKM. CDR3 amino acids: CASSLLLEAPQTEETQYF. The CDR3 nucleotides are TGTGCCAGCAGTTTACTCTTAGAAGCGCCTCAGACTGAAGAGACCCAGTACTTC.

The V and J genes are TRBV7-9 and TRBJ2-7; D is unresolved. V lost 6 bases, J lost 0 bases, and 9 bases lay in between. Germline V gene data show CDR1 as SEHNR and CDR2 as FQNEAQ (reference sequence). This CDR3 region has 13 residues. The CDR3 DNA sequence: TGTGCCAGCAGGGTCTTGGACTCCTACGAGCAGTACTTC. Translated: CASRVLDSYEQYF.

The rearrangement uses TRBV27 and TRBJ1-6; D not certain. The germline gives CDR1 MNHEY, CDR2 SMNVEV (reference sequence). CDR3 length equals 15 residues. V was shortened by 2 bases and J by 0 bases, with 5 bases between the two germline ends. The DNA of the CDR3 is TGTGCCAGCAGTTTACCACCCTCCTATAATTCACCCCTCCACTTT. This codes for CASSLPPSYNSPLHF.

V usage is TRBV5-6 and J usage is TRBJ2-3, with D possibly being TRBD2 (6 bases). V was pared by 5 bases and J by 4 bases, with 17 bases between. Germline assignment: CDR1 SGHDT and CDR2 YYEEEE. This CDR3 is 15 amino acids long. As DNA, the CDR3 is TGTGCCAGCAGTGGTACGGGAGCTTGGGCAGATACGCAGTATTTT. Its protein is CASSGTGAWADTQYF.

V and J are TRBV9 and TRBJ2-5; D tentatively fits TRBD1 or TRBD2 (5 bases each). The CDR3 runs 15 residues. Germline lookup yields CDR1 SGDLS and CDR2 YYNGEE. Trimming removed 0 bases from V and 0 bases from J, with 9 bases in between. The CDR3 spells CASSVAGLYQETQYF. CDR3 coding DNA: TGTGCCAGCAGCGTAGCGGGGCTGTACCAAGAGACCCAGTACTTC.

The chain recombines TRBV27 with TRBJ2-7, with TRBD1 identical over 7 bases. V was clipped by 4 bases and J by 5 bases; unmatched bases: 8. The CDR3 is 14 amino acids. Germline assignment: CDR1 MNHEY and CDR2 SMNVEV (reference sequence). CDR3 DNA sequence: TGTGCCAGCAGTTATTCGACAGGGACCCACGAGCAGTACTTC. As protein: CASSYSTGTHEQYF.

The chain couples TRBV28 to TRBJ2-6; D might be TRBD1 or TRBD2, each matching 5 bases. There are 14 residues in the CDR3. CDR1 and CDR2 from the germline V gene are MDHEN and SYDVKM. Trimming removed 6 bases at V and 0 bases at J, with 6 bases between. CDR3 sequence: CASRGPSGANVLTF. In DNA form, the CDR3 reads TGTGCCAGCAGGGGACCCTCTGGGGCCAACGTCCTGACTTTC.

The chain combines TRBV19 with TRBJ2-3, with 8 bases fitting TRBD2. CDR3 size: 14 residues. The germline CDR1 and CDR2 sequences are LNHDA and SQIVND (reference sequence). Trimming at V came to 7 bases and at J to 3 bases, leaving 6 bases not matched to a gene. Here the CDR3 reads CASNSGSTTDTQYF. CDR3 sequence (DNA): TGTGCCAGTAACAGCGGGAGTACGACAGATACGCAGTATTTT.

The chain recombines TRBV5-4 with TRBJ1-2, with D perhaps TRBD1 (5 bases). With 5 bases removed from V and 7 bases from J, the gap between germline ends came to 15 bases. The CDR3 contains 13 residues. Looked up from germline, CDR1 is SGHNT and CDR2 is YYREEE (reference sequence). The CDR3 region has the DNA TGTGCCAGCAGTCTGGGGGTACAGCTTGGCTACACCTTC. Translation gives CASSLGVQLGYTF.

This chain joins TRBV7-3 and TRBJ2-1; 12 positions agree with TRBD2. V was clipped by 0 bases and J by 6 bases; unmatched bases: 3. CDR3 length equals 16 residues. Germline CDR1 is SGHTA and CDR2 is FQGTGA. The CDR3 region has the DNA TGTGCCAGCAGCTTAACCCTAGCGGGGGGGCTCAATGAGCAGTTCTTC. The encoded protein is CASSLTLAGGLNEQFF. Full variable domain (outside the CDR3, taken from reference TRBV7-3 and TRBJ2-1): GAGVSQTPSNKVTEKGKYVELRCDPISGHTALYWYRQSLGQGPEFLIYFQGTGAADDSGLPNDRFFAVRPEGSVSTLKIQRTERGDSAVYLCASSLTLAGGLNEQFFGPGTRLTVL.

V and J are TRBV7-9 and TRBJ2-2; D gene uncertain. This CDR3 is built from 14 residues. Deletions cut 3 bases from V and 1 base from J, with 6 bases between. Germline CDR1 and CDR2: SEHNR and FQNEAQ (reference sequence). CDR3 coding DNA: TGTGCCAGCAGCTTTCGCGGGAACACCGGGGAGCTGTTTTTT. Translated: CASSFRGNTGELFF. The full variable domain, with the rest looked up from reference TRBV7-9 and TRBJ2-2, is DTGVSQNPRHKITKRGQNVTFRCDPISEHNRLYWYRQTLGQGPEFLTYFQNEAQLEKSRLLSDRFSAERPKGSFSTLEIQRTEQGDSAMYLCASSFRGNTGELFFGEGSRLTVL.